This TCR beta chain stems from a study of monozygotic twins with inflammatory bowel disease. The CDR3 is 15 residues long. In germline, CDR1 is LNHNV, CDR2 YYDKDF (reference sequence). Every TCR library drew on approximately 3.5 ug of total RNA. Reanalyzing the 5' RACE reads, TCRdb keeps one entry per CDR3 protein, without DNA. The sample table includes some 400,000 distinct CDR3 sequences. With regard to this clonotype: As yet, its antigen is unknown.

General study results and limits: Compared with healthy twins, IBD patients shared fewer clonotypes with others, especially with disease activity. Distinction of different T cell subtypes was not possible.

Input material: blood. The J gene is TRBJ1-1, the V gene TRBV15; TCRdb reports TRBD1, a call that lacks DNA to check it against. This TCR came from a human donor with ulcerative colitis or Crohn's disease, or a healthy co-twin of an affected twin (not recorded which). The CDR3 sequence: CATSREPGVNTEAFF. The whole variable domain, filled in from reference TRBV15 and TRBJ1-1, reads DAMVIQNPRYQVTQFGKPVTLSCSQTLNHNVMYWYQQKSSQAPKLLFHYYDKDFNNEADTPDNFQSRRPNTSFCFLDIRSPGLGDTAMYLCATSREPGVNTEAFFGQGTRLTVV.